The present T cell receptor beta chain was sequenced within a study of T cells after yellow fever vaccination. One entry per CDR3 protein results from TCRdb running MiXCR on the 5' RACE reads. Of just under 600,000 distinct CDR3 sequences in the sample, 13% were seen once. Germline V gives CDR1 SGHDT, CDR2 YYEEEE. J lost 1 base, V lost 2 bases, and 2 bases had no gene match. The CDR3 sequence is 14 residues long. This clonotype was counted a few times. The TCR sequence derives from a young man who received the YFV17D yellow fever vaccine. Sample: PBMCs, taken on the day of the yellow fever booster vaccination. The chain is built from TRBV5-6 and TRBJ1-2, with 7 nucleotides matching TRBD1. In DNA form, the CDR3 reads TGTGCCAGCAGCTTCAGGGACAGTAACTATGGCTACACCTTC. The encoded protein is CASSFRDSNYGYTF. Filled out from reference TRBV5-6 and TRBJ1-2, the complete variable domain reads DAGVTQSPTHLIKTRGQQVTLRCSPKSGHDTVSWYQQALGQGPQFIFQYYEEEERQRGNFPDRFSGHQFPNYSSELNVNALLLGDSALYLCASSFRDSNYGYTFGSGTRLTVV.